This TCR beta chain was recorded in a study of T cell repertoires in cytomegalovirus infection. Study background: Indications came from public TCR beta signatures; they pointed to CMV infection and to a matching HLA type.

This CDR3 is 13 amino acids long. Trimming stripped 4 bases from V and 1 base from J, with 7 bases between. Germline CDR1 MNHEY, CDR2 SMNVEV (reference sequence). This clonotype came up a few times. Its antigen remains unidentified. Regarding the study as a whole: Cumulative frequency (of public TCR beta family members) identified carriers of CMV plus the relevant HLA.

TCRdb used MiXCR to reprocess the reads, holding one entry per CDR3 protein. The sample records 160,000 or so distinct CDR3 sequences, roughly 15% being singletons. This chain uses TRBV27 with TRBJ2-5; D is undetermined. This clonotype was obtained from a human donor in good health (CMV status not recorded). Some clones in this sample may be carry-over from other donors' samples. Input material: CD8+ T cells from PBMCs. In nucleotides, the CDR3 is TGTGCCAGCAGTTCGAATCCCCAAGAGACCCAGTACTTC. Protein sequence: CASSSNPQETQYF.